These 17 T cell receptor beta chains share one sample of origin, sequenced in a study of T-cell memory formation after mild COVID-19. TCRdb recomputed calls from the 5' RACE reads with MiXCR, one row per CDR3 protein. The sample shows under 35,000 distinct CDR3 sequences, around 7.2% of them seen only once. The sequencing input was PBMCs or a T cell subset sorted from them (not recorded which). The receptors here all came from an adult woman who had mild COVID-19 (a few samples of this study predate the infection). Cell type and time point are not known.

This clonotype was seen at least ten times. The genes are TRBV3-1 and TRBJ1-1; possible D gene TRBD1, 5 bases. The CDR3 is 14 residues long. Trimming removed 4 bases from V and 4 bases from J, with 13 bases in between. Germline lookup yields CDR1 LGHDT and CDR2 YNNKEL (reference sequence). CDR3 sequence reads: CASSPQGGGTEAFF. The CDR3 DNA reads TGTGCCAGCAGCCCGCAGGGTGGTGGCACTGAAGCTTTCTTT.

This clonotype was seen repeatedly, ten times or more. The rearrangement uses TRBV15 and TRBJ2-1; 11 bases are shared with TRBD1. CDR3 size: 16 residues. The V gene end was trimmed by 2 bases and the J gene end by 7 bases; junction bases not matched to a gene: 7. Germline-derived CDR1 and CDR2 are LNHNV and YYDKDF (reference sequence). The CDR3 DNA reads as TGTGCCACCAGCAGAACCGGGACAGGGGGTCGAAATGAGCAGTTCTTC. Translation gives CATSRTGTGGRNEQFF.

This clonotype was recorded many times. The chain carries TRBV18 and TRBJ1-2, with D unclear. CDR3 length: 16 residues. The germline CDR1 and CDR2 sequences are KGHSH and LQKENI. Between the trimmed V and J ends, which lost 3 bases and 6 bases, there was a span of 20 bases. For the CDR3, the DNA is TGTGCCAGCTCACCGAGGGCTGTGGACTCAGTCAATGGCTACACCTTC. Protein sequence: CASSPRAVDSVNGYTF.

Turning to this clonotype: This may arise from a read error, as a much more abundant clone is one base away. V usage is TRBV6-5 and J usage is TRBJ2-1, with 11 positions matching TRBD2. The ends lost 2 bases at V and 6 bases at J; junction bases unmatched: 9. The germline gives CDR1 MNHEY, CDR2 SVGAGI. This CDR3 comprises 17 residues. The CDR3 nucleotides read TGTGCCAGCAGTTACCGGATAGCGGGAGGGGTTGGCAATGAGCAGTTCTTC. It codes for CASSYRIAGGVGNEQFF.

This clonotype has a count of ten or more. The CDR3: CAWRLPGRNTEAFF. The DNA for the CDR3 is TGTGCCTGGAGGTTGCCAGGGCGGAACACTGAAGCTTTCTTT. The rearrangement uses TRBV30 and TRBJ1-1; TRBD1 is a possible D gene (5 bases). V lost 3 bases to trimming and J lost 1 base, with 12 bases between them. The CDR3 is 14 amino acids. Germline CDR1 is GTSNPN and CDR2 is SVGIG (reference sequence).

This clonotype was picked up many times. CDR3: CASRPGLATGELFF. As DNA, the CDR3 is TGTGCCAGCAGACCGGGACTAGCGACCGGGGAGCTGTTTTTT. J is TRBJ2-2 and V is TRBV12-3 or TRBV12-4; the match to TRBD2 covers 10 bases. Trimming took 6 bases from V and 5 from J; bases not matched to a gene: 3. The CDR3 runs 14 residues.

This clonotype was picked up many times. The chain combines TRBV29-1 with TRBJ2-7; D uncertain. This CDR3 is 11 amino acids long. Germline assignment: CDR1 SQVTM and CDR2 ANQGSEA. Trimming left V 7 bases short and J 6 bases short, with 13 bases between. The CDR3 bases are TGCAGCGCCTCACATGGGTTCGAGCAGTACTTC. Amino acids: CSASHGFEQYF.

This clonotype was counted many times. This chain joins TRBV5-4 and TRBJ2-1; TRBD1 is a possible D gene (5 bases). In germline, CDR1 is SGHNT, CDR2 YYREEE (reference sequence). The length of the CDR3 is 14 residues. Trimming shortened V by 7 bases and J by 2 bases, and 13 bases separated the two germline ends. This CDR3 reads CASLKQETYNEQFF. The CDR3 DNA follows: TGTGCCAGCTTAAAACAGGAGACCTACAATGAGCAGTTCTTC.

V usage is TRBV30 and J usage is TRBJ2-1; possibly TRBD2 for D (5 bases). The CDR3 totals 11 residues. Trimming left V 4 bases short and J 8 bases short, with 9 bases between. Germline V CDR1 and CDR2: GTSNPN, SVGIG (reference sequence). Written as DNA, the CDR3 is TGTGCCTGGAATTGGCGGGATGAGCAGTTCTTC. Protein sequence: CAWNWRDEQFF. Drawing the rest from reference TRBV30 and TRBJ2-1, the complete variable domain is SQTIHQWPATLVQPVGSPLSLECTVEGTSNPNLYWYRQAAGRGLQLLFYSVGIGQISSEVPQNLSASRPQDRQFILSSKKLLLSDSGFYLCAWNWRDEQFFGPGTRLTVL.

This clonotype was counted at least ten times. The rearrangement links TRBV7-9 to TRBJ1-1; D unresolved. The CDR3 consists of 13 residues. Germline CDR1 is SEHNR and CDR2 is FQNEAQ (reference sequence). Trimming removed 5 bases from V and 0 bases from J, with 7 bases in between. This CDR3 reads CASSRIMNTEAFF. CDR3 coding DNA: TGTGCCAGCAGCAGGATTATGAACACTGAAGCTTTCTTT.

This clonotype appeared many times. The chain links TRBV20-1 to TRBJ2-7; D might be TRBD1 or TRBD2, each matching 6 bases. Trimming pared 6 bases from V and 4 bases from J, leaving 10 bases between. Germline V gene lookup returns CDR1 DFQATT and CDR2 SNEGSKA (reference sequence). The CDR3 extends over 11 amino acids. In nucleotides, the CDR3 is TGCAGTGCCTTAGGGGGGTACGAGCAGTACTTC. Protein product: CSALGGYEQYF.

This clonotype was detected many times. The chain recombines TRBV12-3 or TRBV12-4 with TRBJ2-7; D not resolved. V lost 3 bases and J lost 5, with 8 bases in between. This CDR3 region has 12 residues. DNA of the CDR3: TGTGCCAGCAGTTTGGGTTATGACGAGCAGTACTTC. Protein product: CASSLGYDEQYF.

By sample share, this clonotype is medium-sized. The V gene is TRBV12-3 or TRBV12-4, the J gene TRBJ2-7; 7 bases fit TRBD1. With 1 base clipped from V and 6 bases from J, the junction kept 6 bases outside the gene matches. The CDR3 is 14 amino acids. CDR3 coding DNA: TGTGCCAGCAGTTTAGAGGGACAGACCGGCGAGCAGTACTTC. It is translated as CASSLEGQTGEQYF.

This clonotype was counted at least ten times. The chain combines TRBV3-1 with TRBJ1-3; D gene uncertain. From germline, CDR1 is LGHDT and CDR2 YNNKEL (reference sequence). The CDR3 spans 16 residues. V gave up 2 bases and J gave up 0 bases, with 11 bases separating them. CDR3 amino acids: CASSQHGRLSGNTIYF. In DNA form, the CDR3 reads TGTGCCAGCAGCCAACATGGACGGCTCTCTGGAAACACCATATATTTT. The full variable domain, completed using reference TRBV3-1 and TRBJ1-3, is DTAVSQTPKYLVTQMGNDKSIKCEQNLGHDTMYWYKQDSKKFLKIMFSYNNKELIINETVPNRFSPKSPDKAHLNLHINSLELGDSAVYFCASSQHGRLSGNTIYFGEGSWLTVV.

This clonotype was seen repeatedly, ten times or more. The chain has TRBV7-3 and TRBJ2-2; 7 positions match TRBD2. The CDR3 totals 14 residues. CDR1 and CDR2 from the germline V gene are SGHTA and FQGTGA. Trimming took 2 bases from V and 6 from J; bases not matched to a gene: 3. CDR3 sequence: CASSLAGGAGELFF. CDR3 in DNA: TGTGCCAGCAGCTTAGCTGGGGGGGCCGGGGAGCTGTTTTTT.

Many counts were recorded for this clonotype. The chain has TRBV5-6 and TRBJ2-1; D unclear. CDR3 length: 14 amino acids. The V gene's germline CDR1 is SGHDT and CDR2 YYEEEE. Trimming cost V 3 bases and J 3 bases, with 10 bases left between them. CDR3 nucleotide sequence: TGTGCCAGCAGCTCCGACGGTAGCTACAATGAGCAGTTCTTC. Translation: CASSSDGSYNEQFF.

This clonotype was recorded many times. The rearrangement joins TRBV5-6 to TRBJ2-2, with a weak D call TRBD2 (6 bases). V lost 5 bases to trimming and J lost 3 bases, with 11 bases between them. Germline V gives CDR1 SGHDT, CDR2 YYEEEE. This CDR3 spans 14 amino acids. The CDR3 region is CASSSGLHTGELFF. The CDR3 DNA is TGTGCCAGCAGTTCGGGACTGCACACCGGGGAGCTGTTTTTT. The full variable domain, its missing parts supplied by reference TRBV5-6 and TRBJ2-2, is DAGVTQSPTHLIKTRGQQVTLRCSPKSGHDTVSWYQQALGQGPQFIFQYYEEEERQRGNFPDRFSGHQFPNYSSELNVNALLLGDSALYLCASSSGLHTGELFFGEGSRLTVL.